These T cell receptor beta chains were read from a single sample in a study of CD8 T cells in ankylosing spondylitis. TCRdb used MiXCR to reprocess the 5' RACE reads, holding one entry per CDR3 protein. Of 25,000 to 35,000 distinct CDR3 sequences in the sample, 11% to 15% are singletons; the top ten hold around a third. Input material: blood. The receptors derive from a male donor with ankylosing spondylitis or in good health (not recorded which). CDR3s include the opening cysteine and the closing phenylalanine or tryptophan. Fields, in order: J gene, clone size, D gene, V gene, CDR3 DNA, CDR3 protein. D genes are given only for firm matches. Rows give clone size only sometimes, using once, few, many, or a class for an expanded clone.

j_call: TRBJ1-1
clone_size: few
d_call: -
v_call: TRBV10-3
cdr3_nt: TGTGCCATCAGTGATCGCGGGAACACTGAAGCTTTCTTT
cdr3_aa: CAISDRGNTEAFF

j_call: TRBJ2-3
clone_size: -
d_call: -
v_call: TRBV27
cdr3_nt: TGTGCCAGCAGTTTATGGAGCGGCAGCACAGATACGCAGTATTTT
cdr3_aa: CASSLWSGSTDTQYF

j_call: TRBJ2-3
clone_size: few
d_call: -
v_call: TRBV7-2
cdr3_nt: TGTGCCAGCAGCTTAGAGGCCACGCGGGATACGCAGTATTTT
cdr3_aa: CASSLEATRDTQYF

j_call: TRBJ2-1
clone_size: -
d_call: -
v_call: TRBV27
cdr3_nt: TGTGCCAGCAGTTTATATGAGCAGTTCTTC
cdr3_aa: CASSLYEQFF

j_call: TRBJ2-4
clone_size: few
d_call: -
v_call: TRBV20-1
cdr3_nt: TGCAGTGCTAGAGGGGACCAGAACATTCAGTACTTC
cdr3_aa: CSARGDQNIQYF

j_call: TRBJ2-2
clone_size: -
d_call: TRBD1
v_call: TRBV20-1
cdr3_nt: TGCAGTGCTAGAGATAAACACGACAGGGGGCCCACCGGGGAGCTGTTTTTT
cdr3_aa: CSARDKHDRGPTGELFF

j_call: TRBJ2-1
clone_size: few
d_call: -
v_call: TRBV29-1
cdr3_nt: TGCAGCGCCCTCACGGGCGGGCAGTTCTTC
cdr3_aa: CSALTGGQFF

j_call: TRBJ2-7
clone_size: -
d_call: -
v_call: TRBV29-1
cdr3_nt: TGCAGCGTGCAGGGGAGCCACGAGCAGTACTTC
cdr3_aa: CSVQGSHEQYF

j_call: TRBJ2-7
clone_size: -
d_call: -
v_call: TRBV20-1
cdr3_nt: TGCAGTGCTTATAAACCCCAGGGCGGGTCCTACGAGCAGTACTTC
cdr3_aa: CSAYKPQGGSYEQYF

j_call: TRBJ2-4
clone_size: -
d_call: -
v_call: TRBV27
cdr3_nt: TGTGCCAGCAGTTTAATGGGGGCACAGCGATGGGGAAACATTCAGTACTTC
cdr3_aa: CASSLMGAQRWGNIQYF

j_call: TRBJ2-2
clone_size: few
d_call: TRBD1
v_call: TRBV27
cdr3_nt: TGTGCCAGCAGTTTAAACAGGGGTTTCACCGGGGAGCTGTTTTTT
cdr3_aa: CASSLNRGFTGELFF

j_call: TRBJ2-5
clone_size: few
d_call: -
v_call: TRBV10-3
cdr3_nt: TGTGCCATCGGGCTTGCAGACCAAGAGACCCAGTACTTC
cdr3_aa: CAIGLADQETQYF

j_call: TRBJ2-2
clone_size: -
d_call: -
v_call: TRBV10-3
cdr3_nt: TGTGCCATCAGTGAAAACACCGGGGAGCTGTTTTTT
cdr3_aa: CAISENTGELFF

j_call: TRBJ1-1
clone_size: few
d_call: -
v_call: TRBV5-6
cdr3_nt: TGTGCCAGCAGCCGGACCCCGGGCACTGAAGCTTTCTTT
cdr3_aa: CASSRTPGTEAFF

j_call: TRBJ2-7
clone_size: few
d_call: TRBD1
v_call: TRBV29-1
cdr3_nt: TGCAGCTCCTCCGGGACAGGGAACGAGCAGTACTTC
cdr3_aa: CSSSGTGNEQYF

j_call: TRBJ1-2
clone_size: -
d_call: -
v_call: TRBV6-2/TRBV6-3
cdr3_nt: TGTGCCAGCAGCCCCTCGGTTGGCTACACCTTC
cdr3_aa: CASSPSVGYTF

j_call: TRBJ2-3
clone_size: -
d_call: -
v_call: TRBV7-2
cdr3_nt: TGTGCCAGCATTGGGACTCGCGTTTGGGATACGCAGTATTTT
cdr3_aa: CASIGTRVWDTQYF

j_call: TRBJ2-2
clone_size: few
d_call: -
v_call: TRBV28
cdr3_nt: TGTGCCAGCAGTTCTCATCAGGGGTCCGGGGAGCTGTTTTTT
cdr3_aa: CASSSHQGSGELFF

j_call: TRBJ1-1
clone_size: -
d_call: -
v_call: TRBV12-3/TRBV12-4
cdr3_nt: TGTGCCAGCAGTTTAGGGGGGGGTGCTTTCTTT
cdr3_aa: CASSLGGGAFF

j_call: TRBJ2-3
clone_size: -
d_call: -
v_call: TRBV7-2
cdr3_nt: TGTGCCAGCAGCTTAGCCAGGGCGACAGATACGCAGTATTTT
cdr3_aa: CASSLARATDTQYF

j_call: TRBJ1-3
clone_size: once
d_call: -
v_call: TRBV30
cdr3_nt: TGTGCCTGGACCTTTACAGCTGGAAACACCATATATTTT
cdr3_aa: CAWTFTAGNTIYF

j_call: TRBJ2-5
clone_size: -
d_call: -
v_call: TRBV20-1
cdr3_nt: TGCAGTGCCGGCCCCCCAGGGCTCCAAGAGACCCAGTACTTC
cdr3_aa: CSAGPPGLQETQYF

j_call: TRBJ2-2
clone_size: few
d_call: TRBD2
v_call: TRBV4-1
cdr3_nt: TGCGCCAGCAGCCAAATCGGACTAGCGGGCACCGGGGAGCTGTTTTTT
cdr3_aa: CASSQIGLAGTGELFF

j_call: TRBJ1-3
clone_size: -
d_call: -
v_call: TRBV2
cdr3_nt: TGTGCCAGCAGTGATGGACGGGTACATTTT
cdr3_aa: CASSDGRVHF

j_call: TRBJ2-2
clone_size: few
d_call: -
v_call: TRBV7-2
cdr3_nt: TGTGCCAGCAGCTCCCGAACCAGGTTGAACACCGGGGAGCTGTTTTTT
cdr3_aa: CASSSRTRLNTGELFF

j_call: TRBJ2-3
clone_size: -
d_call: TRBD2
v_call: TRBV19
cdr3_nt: TGTGCCAGTAGAATGAGTAGCGGGGGCACAGATACGCAGTATTTT
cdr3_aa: CASRMSSGGTDTQYF

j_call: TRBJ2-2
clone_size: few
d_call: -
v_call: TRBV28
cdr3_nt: TGTGCCAGCAGTTGGGGCGGGATCCCCGGGGAGCTGTTTTTT
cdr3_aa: CASSWGGIPGELFF

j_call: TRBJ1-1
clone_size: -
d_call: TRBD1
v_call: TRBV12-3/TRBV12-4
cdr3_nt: TGTGCCAGCAGTGAGACAGGGTATGGTCGCACTGAAGCTTTCTTT
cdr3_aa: CASSETGYGRTEAFF

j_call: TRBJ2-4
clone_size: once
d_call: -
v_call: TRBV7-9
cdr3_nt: TGTGCCAGCAGCTTAGTTGGGGGTGTCAAAAACATTCAGTACTTC
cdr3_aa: CASSLVGGVKNIQYF

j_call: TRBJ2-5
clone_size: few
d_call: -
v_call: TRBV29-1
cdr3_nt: TGCAGCGTCGCGGGACGGCTAGTAGTTGAGACCCAGTACTTC
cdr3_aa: CSVAGRLVVETQYF

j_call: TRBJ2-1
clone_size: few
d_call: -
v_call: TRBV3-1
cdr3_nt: TGTGCCAGCAGCCAAGGGAGAGGGGGTAATGAGCAGTTCTTC
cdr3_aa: CASSQGRGGNEQFF

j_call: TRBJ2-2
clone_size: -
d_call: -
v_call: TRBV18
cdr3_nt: TGTGCCAGCTCACCTCGGACAGAGGCGAACACCGGGGAGCTGTTTTTT
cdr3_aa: CASSPRTEANTGELFF

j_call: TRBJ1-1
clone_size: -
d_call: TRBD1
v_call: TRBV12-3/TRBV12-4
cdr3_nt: TGTGCCAGCAGTCCAGCCGGGACAGGGGTTGAGGCTTTCTTT
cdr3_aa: CASSPAGTGVEAFF

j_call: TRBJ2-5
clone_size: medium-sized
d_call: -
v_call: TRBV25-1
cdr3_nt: TGTGCCAGCAGTGACGGGGGTTGGGAGACCCAGTACTTC
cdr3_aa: CASSDGGWETQYF

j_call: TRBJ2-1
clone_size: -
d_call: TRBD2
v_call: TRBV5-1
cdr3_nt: TGCGCCAGCAGCTCACTACTTGCGGGAGAAGAGCAGTTCTTC
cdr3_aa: CASSSLLAGEEQFF

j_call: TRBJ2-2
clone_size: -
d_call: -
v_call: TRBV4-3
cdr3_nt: TGCGCCAGCAGCCAAGTCCGGAACACCGGGGAGCTGTTTTTT
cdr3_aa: CASSQVRNTGELFF

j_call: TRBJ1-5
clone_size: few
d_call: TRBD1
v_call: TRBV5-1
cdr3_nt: TGCGCCAGCAGCTTGGTAGCCTCGGGGGACAGGGGTCAGCCCCAGCATTTT
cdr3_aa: CASSLVASGDRGQPQHF

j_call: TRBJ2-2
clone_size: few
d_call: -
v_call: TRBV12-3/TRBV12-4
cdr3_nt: TGTGCCAGCAGATTACACTGGGACGGCTCGAACACCGGGGAGCTGTTTTTT
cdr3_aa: CASRLHWDGSNTGELFF

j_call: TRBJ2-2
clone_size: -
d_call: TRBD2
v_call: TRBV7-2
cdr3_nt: TGTGCCAGCAGGACCGGGACTAGGGTCACCGGGGAGCTGTTTTTT
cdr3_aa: CASRTGTRVTGELFF

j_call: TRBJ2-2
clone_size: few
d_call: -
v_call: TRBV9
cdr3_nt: TGTGCCAGCGGCTCCCTCATAGGCGGGGAGCTGTTTTTT
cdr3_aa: CASGSLIGGELFF

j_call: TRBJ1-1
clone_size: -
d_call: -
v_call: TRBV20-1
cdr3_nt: TGCAGTGCTAGGGCCACCCTGGGAGGGGAGGACACTGAAGCTTTCTTT
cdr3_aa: CSARATLGGEDTEAFF

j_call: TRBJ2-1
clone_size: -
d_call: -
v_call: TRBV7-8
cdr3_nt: TGTGCCAGCAGCTTAGACAGGGTCTCCTACAATGAGCAGTTCTTC
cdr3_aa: CASSLDRVSYNEQFF

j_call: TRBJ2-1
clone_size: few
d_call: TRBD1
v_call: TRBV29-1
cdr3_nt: TGCAGCGCGACAGGGGGTAAGGACAATGAGCAGTTCTTC
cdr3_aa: CSATGGKDNEQFF

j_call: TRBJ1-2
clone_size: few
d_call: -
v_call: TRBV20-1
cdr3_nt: TGCAGTGCTATGGACTCCTATGGCTACACCTTC
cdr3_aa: CSAMDSYGYTF

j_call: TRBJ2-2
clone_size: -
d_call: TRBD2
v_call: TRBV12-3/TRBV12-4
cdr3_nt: TGTGCCAGCAACAGGGCTAGCGGGCGAAACACCGGGGAGCTGTTTTTT
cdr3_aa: CASNRASGRNTGELFF

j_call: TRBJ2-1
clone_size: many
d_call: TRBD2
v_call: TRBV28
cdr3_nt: TGTGCCAGCAGTTTGAGGCGGGAGGGCCGGTGGGAGCAGTTCTTC
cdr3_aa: CASSLRREGRWEQFF

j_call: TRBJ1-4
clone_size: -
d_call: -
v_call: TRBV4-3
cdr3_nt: TGCGCCAGCAGCCAAGATCTTACCGAAAATGAAAAACTGTTTTTT
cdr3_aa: CASSQDLTENEKLFF

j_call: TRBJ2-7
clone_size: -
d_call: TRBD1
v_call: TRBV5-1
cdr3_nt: TGCGCCAGCAGCTTGGACAGGGGGCGGTACGAGCAGTACTTC
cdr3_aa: CASSLDRGRYEQYF

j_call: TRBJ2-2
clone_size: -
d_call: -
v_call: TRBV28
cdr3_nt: TGTGCCAGCACCCGTTTGGACACCGGGGAGCTGTTTTTT
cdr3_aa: CASTRLDTGELFF

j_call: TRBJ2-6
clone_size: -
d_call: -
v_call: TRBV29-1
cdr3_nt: TGCAGCGTCCAAGACTCTGGGGCCAACGTCCTGACTTTC
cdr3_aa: CSVQDSGANVLTF

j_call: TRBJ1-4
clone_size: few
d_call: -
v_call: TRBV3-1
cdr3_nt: TGTGCCAGCAGCCAAGGGGGAGGGGCTGAAAAACTGTTTTTT
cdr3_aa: CASSQGGGAEKLFF

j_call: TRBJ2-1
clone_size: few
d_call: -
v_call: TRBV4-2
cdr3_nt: TGTGCCAGCAGCCAAGGGACCTACAATGAGCAGTTCTTC
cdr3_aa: CASSQGTYNEQFF

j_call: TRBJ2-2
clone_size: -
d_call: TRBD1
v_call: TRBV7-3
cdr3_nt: TGTGCCAGCAGGACCACAGGGGACACCGGGGAGCTGTTTTTT
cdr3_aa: CASRTTGDTGELFF

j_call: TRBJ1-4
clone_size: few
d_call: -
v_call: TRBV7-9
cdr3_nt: TGTGCCAGCAGCCAAAACAGGGTACCGATGAATGAAAAACTGTTTTTT
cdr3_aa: CASSQNRVPMNEKLFF

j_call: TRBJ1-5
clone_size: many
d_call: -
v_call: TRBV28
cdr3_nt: TGTGCCAGCAGTTTATGGGAGGGCCTACAGCCCCAGCATTTT
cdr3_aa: CASSLWEGLQPQHF

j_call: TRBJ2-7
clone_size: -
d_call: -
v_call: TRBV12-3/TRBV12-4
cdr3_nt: TGTGCCAGCAGTTTGACTGTGGCAGGGAACGAGCAGTACTTC
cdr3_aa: CASSLTVAGNEQYF

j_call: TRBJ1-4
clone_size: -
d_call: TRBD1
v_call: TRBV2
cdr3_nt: TGTGCCAGCAGAGACAGGGGGGTGGATGAAAAACTGTTTTTT
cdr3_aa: CASRDRGVDEKLFF

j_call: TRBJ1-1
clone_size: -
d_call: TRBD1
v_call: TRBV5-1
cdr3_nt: TGCGCCAGCAGCTGGGACAGGGTGACTGAAGCTTTCTTT
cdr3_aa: CASSWDRVTEAFF

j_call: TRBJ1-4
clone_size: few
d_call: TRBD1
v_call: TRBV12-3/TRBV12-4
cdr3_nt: TGTGCCAGCAGCGGGGACAGATCAGAAAAACTGTTTTTT
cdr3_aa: CASSGDRSEKLFF